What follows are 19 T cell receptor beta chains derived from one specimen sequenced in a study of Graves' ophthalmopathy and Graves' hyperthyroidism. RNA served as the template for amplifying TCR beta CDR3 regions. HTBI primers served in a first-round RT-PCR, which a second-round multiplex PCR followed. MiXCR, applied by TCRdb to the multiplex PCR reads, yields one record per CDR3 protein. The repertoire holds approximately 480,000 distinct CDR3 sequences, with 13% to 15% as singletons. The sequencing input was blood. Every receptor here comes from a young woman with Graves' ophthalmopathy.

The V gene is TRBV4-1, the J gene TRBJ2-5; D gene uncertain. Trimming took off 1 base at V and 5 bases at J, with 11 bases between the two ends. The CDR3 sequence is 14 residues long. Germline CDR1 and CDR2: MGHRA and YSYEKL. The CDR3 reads CASSQVAAVETQYF. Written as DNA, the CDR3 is TGCGCCAGCAGCCAAGTTGCGGCCGTGGAGACCCAGTACTTC.

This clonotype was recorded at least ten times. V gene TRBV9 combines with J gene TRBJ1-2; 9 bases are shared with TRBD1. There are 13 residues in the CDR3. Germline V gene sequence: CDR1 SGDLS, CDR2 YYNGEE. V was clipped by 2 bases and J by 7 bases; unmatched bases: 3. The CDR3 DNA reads TGTGCCAGCAGCGTTGGGACAGGGACTGGCTACACCTTC. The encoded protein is CASSVGTGTGYTF. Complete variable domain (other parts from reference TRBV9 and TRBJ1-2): DSGVTQTPKHLITATGQRVTLRCSPRSGDLSVYWYQQSLDQGLQFLIQYYNGEERAKGNILERFSAQQFPDLHSELNLSSLELGDSALYFCASSVGTGTGYTFGSGTRLTVV.

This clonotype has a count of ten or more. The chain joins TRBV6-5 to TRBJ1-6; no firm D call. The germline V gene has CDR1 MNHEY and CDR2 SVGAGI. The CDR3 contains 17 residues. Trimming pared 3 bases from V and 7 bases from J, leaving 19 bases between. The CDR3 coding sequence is TGTGCCAGCAGTTATTCGAGTGTACAAGGACGCAATTCACCCCTCCACTTT. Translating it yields CASSYSSVQGRNSPLHF.

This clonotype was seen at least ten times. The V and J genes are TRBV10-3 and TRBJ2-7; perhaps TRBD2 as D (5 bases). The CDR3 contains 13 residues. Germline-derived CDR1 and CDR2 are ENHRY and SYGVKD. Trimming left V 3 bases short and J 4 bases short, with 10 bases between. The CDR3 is CAISEGGEYEQYF. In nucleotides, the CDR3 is TGTGCCATCAGTGAAGGTGGGGAGTACGAGCAGTACTTC.

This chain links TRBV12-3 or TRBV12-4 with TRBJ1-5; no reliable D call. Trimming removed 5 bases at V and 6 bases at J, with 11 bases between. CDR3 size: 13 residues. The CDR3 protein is CASSPLYTQPQHF. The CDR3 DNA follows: TGTGCCAGCAGTCCCCTTTACACTCAGCCCCAGCATTTT.

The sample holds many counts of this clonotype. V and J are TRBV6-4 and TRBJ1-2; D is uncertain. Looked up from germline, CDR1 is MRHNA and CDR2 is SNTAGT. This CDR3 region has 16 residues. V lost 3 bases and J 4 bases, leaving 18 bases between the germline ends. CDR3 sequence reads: CASSDPRKVTLYGYTF. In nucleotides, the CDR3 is TGTGCCAGCAGTGATCCCAGGAAAGTGACTCTCTATGGCTACACCTTC.

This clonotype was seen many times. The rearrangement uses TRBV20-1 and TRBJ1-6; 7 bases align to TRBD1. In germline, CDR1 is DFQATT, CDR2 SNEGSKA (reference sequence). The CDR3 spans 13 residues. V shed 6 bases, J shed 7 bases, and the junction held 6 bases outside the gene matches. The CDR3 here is CSAATGVNSPLHF. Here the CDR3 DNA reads TGCAGTGCAGCAACAGGGGTCAATTCACCCCTCCACTTT.

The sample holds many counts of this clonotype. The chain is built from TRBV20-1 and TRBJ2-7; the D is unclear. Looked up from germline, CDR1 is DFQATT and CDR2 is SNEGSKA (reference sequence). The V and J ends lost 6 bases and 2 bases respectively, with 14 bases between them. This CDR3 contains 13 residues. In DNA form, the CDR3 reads TGCAGTGCAAAGGACGCCTCGCCCTACGAGCAGTACTTC. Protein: CSAKDASPYEQYF.

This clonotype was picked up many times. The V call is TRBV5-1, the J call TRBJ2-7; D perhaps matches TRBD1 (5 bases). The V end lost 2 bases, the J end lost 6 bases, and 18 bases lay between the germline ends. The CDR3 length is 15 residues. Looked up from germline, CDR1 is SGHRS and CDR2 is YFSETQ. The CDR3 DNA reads TGCGCCAGCAGCTTTCCGAGGACAAAGGGCGGCGAGCAGTACTTC. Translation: CASSFPRTKGGEQYF.

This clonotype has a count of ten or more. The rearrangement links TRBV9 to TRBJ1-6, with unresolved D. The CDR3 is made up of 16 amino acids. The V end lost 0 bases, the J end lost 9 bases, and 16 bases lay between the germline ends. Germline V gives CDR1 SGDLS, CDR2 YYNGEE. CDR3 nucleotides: TGTGCCAGCAGCGTAGATGGGAAGGGTGCTAGTTCACCCCTCCACTTT. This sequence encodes CASSVDGKGASSPLHF.

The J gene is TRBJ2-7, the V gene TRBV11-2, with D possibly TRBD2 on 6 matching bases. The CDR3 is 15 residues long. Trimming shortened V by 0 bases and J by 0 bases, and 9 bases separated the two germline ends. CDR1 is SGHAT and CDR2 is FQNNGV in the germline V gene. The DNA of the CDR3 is TGTGCCAGCAGCTTAGACCGGGGACTCTCCTACGAGCAGTACTTC. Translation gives CASSLDRGLSYEQYF.

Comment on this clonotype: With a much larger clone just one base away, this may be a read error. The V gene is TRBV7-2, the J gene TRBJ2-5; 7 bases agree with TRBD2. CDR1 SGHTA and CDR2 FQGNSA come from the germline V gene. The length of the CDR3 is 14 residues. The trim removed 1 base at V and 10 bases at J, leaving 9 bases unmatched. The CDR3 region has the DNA TGTGCCAGCAGCTTAGATCCGGGGGGAAGGAGCCAGTACTTC. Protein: CASSLDPGGRSQYF.

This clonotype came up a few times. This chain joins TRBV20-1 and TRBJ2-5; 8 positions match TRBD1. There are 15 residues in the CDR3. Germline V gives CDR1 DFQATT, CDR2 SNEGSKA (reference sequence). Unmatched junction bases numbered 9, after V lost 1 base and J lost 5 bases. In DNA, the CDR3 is TGCAGTGCTAGAGCCGGGGGACAGGCTAAGGAGACCCAGTACTTC. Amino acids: CSARAGGQAKETQYF.

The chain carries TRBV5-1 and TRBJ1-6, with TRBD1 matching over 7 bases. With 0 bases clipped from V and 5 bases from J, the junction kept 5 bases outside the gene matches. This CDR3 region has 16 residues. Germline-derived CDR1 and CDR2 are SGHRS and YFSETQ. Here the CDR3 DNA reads TGCGCCAGCAGCTTGGAGGGGGCGGCGAATAATTCACCCCTCCACTTT. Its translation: CASSLEGAANNSPLHF.

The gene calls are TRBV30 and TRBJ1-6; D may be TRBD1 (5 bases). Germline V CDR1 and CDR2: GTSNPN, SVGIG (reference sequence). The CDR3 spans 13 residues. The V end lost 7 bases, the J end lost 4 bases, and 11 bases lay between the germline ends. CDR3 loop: CAYSTEYNSPLHF. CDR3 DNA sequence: TGTGCCTACTCGACAGAGTATAATTCACCCCTCCACTTT.

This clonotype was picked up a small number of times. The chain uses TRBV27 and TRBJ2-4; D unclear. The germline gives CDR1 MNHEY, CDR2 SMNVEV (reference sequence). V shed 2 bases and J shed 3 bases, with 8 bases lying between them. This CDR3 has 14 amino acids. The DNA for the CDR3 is TGTGCCAGCAGTTTAAGTGCTGGCAAAAACATTCAGTACTTC. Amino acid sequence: CASSLSAGKNIQYF.

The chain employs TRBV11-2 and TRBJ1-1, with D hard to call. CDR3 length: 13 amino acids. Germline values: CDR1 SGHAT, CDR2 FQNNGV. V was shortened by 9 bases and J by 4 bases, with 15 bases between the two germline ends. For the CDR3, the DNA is TGTGCCAGTGCCTGGGAGGGCCCCACTGAAGCTTTCTTT. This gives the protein CASAWEGPTEAFF.

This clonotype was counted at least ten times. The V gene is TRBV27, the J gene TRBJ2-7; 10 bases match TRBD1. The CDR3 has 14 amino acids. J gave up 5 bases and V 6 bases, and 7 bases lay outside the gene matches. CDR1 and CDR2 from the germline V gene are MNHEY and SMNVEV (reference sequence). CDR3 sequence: CASRTDRGLNEQYF. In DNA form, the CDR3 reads TGTGCCAGCAGAACCGACAGGGGGCTCAACGAGCAGTACTTC.

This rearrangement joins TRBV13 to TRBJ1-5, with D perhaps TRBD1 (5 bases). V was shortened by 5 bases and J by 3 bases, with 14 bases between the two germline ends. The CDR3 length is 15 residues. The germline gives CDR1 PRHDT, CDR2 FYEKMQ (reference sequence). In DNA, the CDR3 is TGTGCCAGCAGCACCAGGGAGTCCCACAATCAGCCCCAGCATTTT. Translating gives CASSTRESHNQPQHF.